The text below deals with one T cell receptor (beta chain). This entry is derived from a study of blood T cell repertoires in COVID-19. Across the study: Samples representing acute and convalescent COVID-19 were sourced from the United States, Italy and Spain.

After removal of 1 base from V and 15 bases from J, the junction contained 6 bases not matched to a gene. This CDR3 is 12 amino acids long. Germline V gene data show CDR1 as LNHDA and CDR2 as SQIVND (reference sequence). Source study methods: Amplifying reference gene primers gave estimates of nucleated cell counts. Assay used: immunoSEQ multiplex PCR; TCRdb lists only in-frame clones, some missing. The DNA gave D and trimming, while V, J and clone size come from that table. The sample records over 200,000 clones, roughly 87% being singletons. Sequencing used peripheral blood. This chain uses TRBV19 with TRBJ2-3; TRBD2 matches at 8 bases. This sequence originates from a woman aged 25 to 45 with acute or convalescent COVID-19. The CDR3 nucleotides read TGTGCCAGTAGTATAGGGCTAGCGGGTGTATATTTT. Amino acid sequence: CASSIGLAGVYF.